These 6 T cell receptor beta chains originate from one sample sequenced in a study of shared clonotypes between healthy human individuals. Only in-frame clones appear in the TCRdb table, and some are missing; sequencing was by immunoSEQ multiplex PCR. The sample holds a few million clones, around 95% seen once. Naive CD8 cells lacked CD45RO, underwent positive selection for CCR7 and left out terminally differentiated effector memory CD45RA+ cells. The sample comprised naive CD8+ T cells from PBMCs. The receptors shown here come from a man aged 18-30 years in good health. Some clones in this sample may be carry-over from other donors' samples.

The gene calls are TRBV6-1 and TRBJ2-7; tentative D call: TRBD1 (6 bases). Germline V gene data show CDR1 as MNHNS and CDR2 as SASEGT. Between the trimmed V and J ends, which lost 0 bases and 0 bases, there was a span of 18 bases. The length of the CDR3 is 18 residues. Here the CDR3 DNA reads TGTGCCAGCAGTGAAGCGAGGTTTGACAGGTATGCCTCCTACGAGCAGTACTTC. Amino acid sequence: CASSEARFDRYASYEQYF.

The CDR3 sequence: CASSLGEGSETQYF. The CDR3 DNA is TGTGCCAGCAGCTTAGGGGAGGGCTCGGAGACCCAGTACTTC. The V and J genes are TRBV7-6 and TRBJ2-5; 7 nucleotides align to TRBD2. The CDR3 consists of 14 residues. The V and J ends lost 1 base and 5 bases, in that order; junction bases with no gene match: 4. CDR1 and CDR2 (germline): SGHVS, FNYEAQ.

The chain is built from TRBV28 and TRBJ1-1; D not resolved. This CDR3 comprises 16 residues. Germline V gene lookup returns CDR1 MDHEN and CDR2 SYDVKM. V shed 5 bases and J shed 1 base, with 17 bases lying between them. The CDR3 here is CASSPRYGRTNTEAFF. CDR3 nucleotide sequence: TGTGCCAGCAGTCCCCGTTATGGCAGGACGAACACTGAAGCTTTCTTT.

The chain carries TRBV2 and TRBJ1-1; 8 bases map to TRBD1. This CDR3 contains 14 residues. J lost 4 bases, V lost 6 bases, and 7 bases had no gene match. Germline V gene sequence: CDR1 SNHLY, CDR2 FYNNEI. CDR3 region: CASRGGQVFTEAFF. CDR3 in DNA: TGTGCCAGCAGGGGGGGACAGGTGTTCACTGAAGCTTTCTTT.

The rearrangement uses TRBV28 and TRBJ2-5; D not resolved. CDR1 and CDR2 from the germline V gene are MDHEN and SYDVKM. Trimming pared 3 bases from V and 2 bases from J, leaving 10 bases between. The CDR3 is 14 residues long. CDR3 region: CASSFRVRQETQYF. CDR3 nucleotide sequence: TGTGCCAGCAGTTTCCGGGTTCGGCAAGAGACCCAGTACTTC.

CDR3 coding DNA: TGTGCCAGCAGTTTATACAACACCGGGGAGCTGTTTTTT. Amino acids: CASSLYNTGELFF. This rearrangement joins TRBV27 to TRBJ2-2; D is unclear. The CDR3 has 13 amino acids. The germline CDR1 and CDR2 sequences are MNHEY and SMNVEV (reference sequence). The V and J ends lost 1 base and 2 bases respectively, with 2 bases between them.